Following are 29 T cell receptor beta chains from one sample sequenced in a study of technical replicates of blood from a handful of donors (dated by TCRdb to 2015 to 2018). The library was produced with the immunoSEQ multiplex PCR assay. Here the immuneACCESS table is served through TCRdb, limited to in-frame sequences with V and J called. Missing clones are a known gap in these copies; in checked studies unresolved V genes cover under half, and the rest lacks a known reason. Present in this sample are about 88,000 clones, 80% to 95% of which were seen just once. The ten largest make up approximately 0.3% of the sample. Specimen: T cells isolated from PBMCs. The receptors shown here come from a human donor in good health.

This chain joins TRBV30 and TRBJ2-7; 15 bases line up with TRBD2. With V trimmed by 5 bases and J by 3 bases, 11 bases remained unmatched. This CDR3 has 17 residues. Germline CDR1 is GTSNPN and CDR2 is SVGIG (reference sequence). CDR3 sequence: CAWASGTSGGYDYEQYF. The DNA for the CDR3 is TGTGCCTGGGCCTCCGGGACTAGCGGGGGGTATGACTACGAGCAGTACTTC. Full variable domain (outside the CDR3, taken from reference TRBV30 and TRBJ2-7): SQTIHQWPATLVQPVGSPLSLECTVEGTSNPNLYWYRQAAGRGLQLLFYSVGIGQISSEVPQNLSASRPQDRQFILSSKKLLLSDSGFYLCAWASGTSGGYDYEQYFGPGTRLTVT.

CDR3 in amino acids: CASSLSVGGLGNSPLHF. The DNA of the CDR3 is TGTGCCAGCAGTTTATCGGTGGGGGGGTTAGGGAATTCACCCCTCCACTTT. V and J are TRBV27 and TRBJ1-6; a weak D match, TRBD1 (5 bases). V was cut by 0 bases and J by 7 bases, with 16 bases left in between. The CDR3 is made up of 17 amino acids. Germline V gene data show CDR1 as MNHEY and CDR2 as SMNVEV (reference sequence).

The chain recombines TRBV19 with TRBJ2-1, with TRBD2 matching 9 bases. Germline values: CDR1 LNHDA, CDR2 SQIVND (reference sequence). This CDR3 is 15 amino acids long. After removal of 7 bases from V and 6 bases from J, the junction contained 10 bases not matched to a gene. The CDR3 DNA reads as TGTGCCAGTACCGGACTAGCGTCATCGACCAATGAGCAGTTCTTC. Translating gives CASTGLASSTNEQFF.

The V gene is TRBV20-1, the J gene TRBJ1-1; TRBD1 matches at 7 bases. Per germline, CDR1 DFQATT and CDR2 SNEGSKA (reference sequence). The ends lost 5 bases at V and 7 bases at J; junction bases unmatched: 4. The CDR3 has 11 residues. CDR3 DNA: TGCAGTGCTCCGAGGGACAGTGAAGCTTTCTTT. Translation: CSAPRDSEAFF.

V usage is TRBV5-1 and J usage is TRBJ2-1; maybe TRBD2 (5 bases). CDR1 and CDR2 from the germline V gene are SGHRS and YFSETQ. V lost 4 bases and J 9 bases, leaving 14 bases between the germline ends. CDR3 length equals 13 residues. The CDR3 region is CASSPASGFEQFF. The CDR3 DNA sequence: TGCGCCAGCAGCCCCGCCAGCGGTTTTGAGCAGTTCTTC.

V and J are TRBV28 and TRBJ2-4; possibly TRBD2 for D (5 bases). The CDR3 contains 18 residues. Germline-derived CDR1 and CDR2 are MDHEN and SYDVKM. Trimming shortened V by 3 bases and J by 1 base, and 19 bases separated the two germline ends. This chain's CDR3 is CASSLRRMLASAKNIQYF. The CDR3 coding sequence is TGTGCCAGCAGTTTGCGTCGAATGCTAGCCTCCGCCAAAAACATTCAGTACTTC. Full variable domain (missing parts from reference TRBV28 and TRBJ2-4): DVKVTQSSRYLVKRTGEKVFLECVQDMDHENMFWYRQDPGLGLRLIYFSYDVKMKEKGDIPEGYSVSREKKERFSLILESASTNQTSMYLCASSLRRMLASAKNIQYFGAGTRLSVL.

The CDR3 nucleotides are TGCGCCAGCAGCTTCCCACAGGGCTCTAGCACAGATACGCAGTATTTT. Translation gives CASSFPQGSSTDTQYF. The chain combines TRBV5-1 with TRBJ2-3; D might be TRBD1 (6 bases). V lost 2 bases and J lost 0, with 13 bases in between. The CDR3 loop spans 16 amino acids. CDR1 and CDR2 from the germline V gene are SGHRS and YFSETQ.

The CDR3 region has the DNA TGCGCCAGCAGCTTGGGGGCTAGCGGGAACACAGATACGCAGTATTTT. Amino acids: CASSLGASGNTDTQYF. V usage is TRBV5-1 and J usage is TRBJ2-3; 9 positions match TRBD2. V was pared by 0 bases and J by 2 bases, with 4 bases of the junction left unmatched. Germline values: CDR1 SGHRS, CDR2 YFSETQ. The CDR3 covers 16 residues.

This clone has more than one count but fewer than ten. The V and J genes are TRBV5-1 and TRBJ1-1, with no clear D. The CDR3 is 13 amino acids. The germline V gene encodes CDR1 SGHRS and CDR2 YFSETQ. Trimming shortened V by 3 bases and J by 1 base, and 7 bases separated the two germline ends. The CDR3 DNA reads as TGCGCCAGCAGCTATGCAGGGAACACTGAAGCTTTCTTT. This encodes CASSYAGNTEAFF. The full variable domain, its missing parts supplied by reference TRBV5-1 and TRBJ1-1, is KAGVTQTPRYLIKTRGQQVTLSCSPISGHRSVSWYQQTPGQGLQFLFEYFSETQRNKGNFPGRFSGRQFSNSRSEMNVSTLELGDSALYLCASSYAGNTEAFFGQGTRLTVV.

V and J are TRBV19 and TRBJ2-7, with D perhaps matching TRBD1 (6 bases). The CDR3 extends over 12 amino acids. The germline V gene encodes CDR1 LNHDA and CDR2 SQIVND (reference sequence). CDR3 amino acids: CATGQTTYEQYF. CDR3 DNA: TGTGCGACAGGACAGACGACCTACGAGCAGTACTTC.

This clone occurred a few times. The chain employs TRBV6-5 and TRBJ1-2; no clear D. CDR1 and CDR2 from the germline V gene are MNHEY and SVGAGI. Trimming stripped 7 bases from V and 8 bases from J, with 14 bases between. The CDR3 spans 12 residues. CDR3 sequence (DNA): TGTGCCAGCACCGGGTACTCGAACGGCTACACCTTC. Translated: CASTGYSNGYTF.

This sequence joins TRBV2 and TRBJ1-3; D is perhaps TRBD1 (5 bases). Germline V lookup: CDR1 SNHLY, CDR2 FYNNEI. This CDR3 contains 15 residues. Trimming left V 8 bases short and J 0 bases short, with 14 bases between. CDR3 sequence reads: CASATGRNSGNTIYF. As DNA, the CDR3 is TGTGCCAGCGCAACAGGCCGAAACTCTGGAAACACCATATATTTT. Using reference TRBV2 and TRBJ1-3 for the parts outside the CDR3, the full variable domain is EPEVTQTPSHQVTQMGQEVILRCVPISNHLYFYWYRQILGQKVEFLVSFYNNEISEKSEIFDDQFSVERPDGSNFTLKIRSTKLEDSAMYFCASATGRNSGNTIYFGEGSWLTVV.

The chain combines TRBV29-1 with TRBJ1-1; the match to TRBD1 covers 7 bases. The CDR3 spans 13 residues. V lost 4 bases to trimming and J lost 2 bases; unmatched junction nucleotides: 4. Germline lookup yields CDR1 SQVTM and CDR2 ANQGSEA. The CDR3 bases are TGCAGCGTTGGAAGGACAGGAAACACTGAAGCTTTCTTT. Translating it yields CSVGRTGNTEAFF.

The rearrangement joins TRBV4-2 to TRBJ2-1; weak D call: TRBD1 (6 bases). V was trimmed by 4 bases and J by 6 bases, leaving 19 bases between them. The CDR3 contains 16 residues. Germline CDR1 LGHNA, CDR2 YNFKEQ. CDR3 sequence (DNA): TGTGCCAGCAGCCCAGGGGCTAGCCGAGCCTCCAATGAGCAGTTCTTC. This encodes CASSPGASRASNEQFF.

The sample holds one count of this clone. The chain recombines TRBV18 with TRBJ2-1; 9 nucleotides align to TRBD2. The length of the CDR3 is 15 residues. V was clipped by 2 bases and J by 8 bases; unmatched bases: 7. In germline, CDR1 is KGHSH, CDR2 LQKENI. CDR3 protein: CASSPETSGSYEQFF. The CDR3 DNA sequence: TGTGCCAGCTCACCAGAGACTAGCGGTTCCTATGAGCAGTTCTTC. The whole variable domain, filled in from reference TRBV18 and TRBJ2-1, reads NAGVMQNPRHLVRRRGQEARLRCSPMKGHSHVYWYRQLPEEGLKFMVYLQKENIIDESGMPKERFSAEFPKEGPSILRIQQVVRGDSAAYFCASSPETSGSYEQFFGPGTRLTVL.

This chain links TRBV19 with TRBJ2-6; no reliable D call. Germline CDR1 and CDR2: LNHDA and SQIVND (reference sequence). The CDR3 runs 14 residues. With 3 bases removed from V and 4 bases from J, the gap between germline ends came to 7 bases. The CDR3 reads CASSILSGANVLTF. CDR3 coding DNA: TGTGCCAGTAGTATTCTATCCGGGGCCAACGTCCTGACTTTC.

The J gene is TRBJ1-1, the V gene TRBV4-1; D is undetermined. Deletions cut 4 bases from V and 1 base from J, with 7 bases between. CDR1 MGHRA and CDR2 YSYEKL come from the germline V gene. The CDR3 consists of 13 residues. CDR3 nucleotides: TGCGCCAGCAGCCCCCTACCGAACACTGAAGCTTTCTTT. Translation gives CASSPLPNTEAFF.

The rearrangement links TRBV27 to TRBJ2-2, with a weak D call TRBD1 (6 bases). V was clipped by 5 bases and J by 3 bases, with 16 bases between them. In germline, CDR1 is MNHEY, CDR2 SMNVEV (reference sequence). The CDR3 runs 16 residues. The CDR3 loop reads CASSPFGGLDTGELFF. CDR3 in DNA: TGTGCCAGCAGTCCCTTTGGGGGCTTGGACACCGGGGAGCTGTTTTTT.

Comments on this clone: The junction departs from germline at one end; a sequencing error may be responsible. This CDR3 is CATSGGRSRIF. In DNA, the CDR3 is TGTGCCACCTCGGGGGGGAGGTCCAGGATCTTC. The V call is TRBV25-1, the J call TRBJ2-1; 8 positions match TRBD2. The V gene's germline CDR1 is MGHDK and CDR2 SYGVNS. CDR3 size: 11 residues.

J is TRBJ1-2 and V is TRBV5-1; 7 bases are shared with TRBD1. This CDR3 region has 14 residues. In germline, CDR1 is SGHRS, CDR2 YFSETQ. The junction had 5 bases not matched to a gene; V was cut back by 0 bases and J by 6 bases. This CDR3 reads CASSLDTGDDGYTF. CDR3 nucleotide sequence: TGCGCCAGCAGCTTGGATACAGGGGATGATGGCTACACCTTC.

This chain joins TRBV18 and TRBJ1-1; 9 nucleotides line up with TRBD1. CDR1 is KGHSH, CDR2 LQKENI, per germline. The ends lost 5 bases at V and 5 bases at J; junction bases unmatched: 6. The CDR3 contains 14 residues. In DNA, the CDR3 is TGTGCCAGCTCAGTCGGGACAGGGAGAACTGAAGCTTTCTTT. Its protein product is CASSVGTGRTEAFF.

Details on this clone: The junction differs from germline at one of its ends, possibly a read error. The V and J genes are TRBV7-7 and TRBJ2-3; 11 bases fit TRBD2. Germline V gene sequence: CDR1 SSHAT, CDR2 FNYEAQ (reference sequence). This CDR3 has 20 residues. Written as DNA, the CDR3 is TGTGCTAGCAGCTTAGCGCTATCTAGCGGGGGGCCGGTATTTCCAGATACGCAGTATTTT. It yields the protein CASSLALSSGGPVFPDTQYF.

This chain joins TRBV11-3 and TRBJ2-7; tentatively, D is TRBD1 (5 bases). The germline V gene has CDR1 SGHNT and CDR2 YENEEA. V dropped 4 bases and J dropped 2 bases, with 12 bases sitting between them. The CDR3 consists of 14 residues. CDR3 nucleotide sequence: TGTGCCAGCAGCTCCTCCAGGGAAACCTACGAGCAGTACTTC. This translates into CASSSSRETYEQYF.

The rearrangement links TRBV19 to TRBJ1-6, with 9 bases fitting TRBD1. Germline CDR1 reads LNHDA; CDR2 reads SQIVND (reference sequence). The V and J ends lost 7 bases and 10 bases, in that order; junction bases with no gene match: 14. This CDR3 is built from 16 residues. The DNA of the CDR3 is TGTGCCAGTAAGGGAGTTAGCGGGACAGGGCGCTCACCCCTCCACTTT. Translation gives CASKGVSGTGRSPLHF.

This chain uses TRBV29-1 with TRBJ2-3; 15 bases are a match to TRBD2. Germline CDR1 and CDR2: SQVTM and ANQGSEA. The trim removed 0 bases at V and 2 bases at J, leaving 9 bases unmatched. The CDR3 sequence is 19 residues long. The CDR3 here is CSVEDMAGLAGGYTDTQYF. The CDR3 nucleotides read TGCAGCGTTGAAGATATGGCGGGACTAGCGGGAGGCTACACAGATACGCAGTATTTT.

The chain combines TRBV4-2 with TRBJ2-1; 9 bases map to TRBD2. Losses at the gene ends were 4 bases for V and 6 bases for J; bases not matched to a gene: 7. CDR1 is LGHNA and CDR2 is YNFKEQ in the germline V gene. The CDR3 covers 15 residues. CDR3 DNA sequence: TGTGCCAGCAGCCCCTACGAGCGGGAGGCCAATGAGCAGTTCTTC. Residues: CASSPYEREANEQFF.

The CDR3 reads CASTSGGGNQPQHF. The CDR3 nucleotides read TGTGCCAGCACCTCCGGGGGGGGTAATCAGCCCCAGCATTTT. The rearrangement links TRBV7-9 to TRBJ1-5; possible D gene TRBD1, 5 bases. In germline, CDR1 is SEHNR, CDR2 FQNEAQ (reference sequence). This CDR3 region has 14 residues. V dropped 7 bases and J dropped 4 bases, with 14 bases sitting between them.

The chain carries TRBV10-3 and TRBJ2-1, with 8 bases lining up with TRBD2. Germline CDR1 ENHRY, CDR2 SYGVKD. The CDR3 has 15 residues. Germline trimming cut 6 bases from V and 6 bases from J; bases unmatched to any gene: 10. The DNA of the CDR3 is TGTGCCATCAGGGCCACGGGGGGGCTACTCAATGAGCAGTTCTTC. Its translation: CAIRATGGLLNEQFF.

The chain has TRBV7-9 and TRBJ2-4, with 8 positions matching TRBD2. Germline V gene sequence: CDR1 SEHNR, CDR2 FQNEAQ (reference sequence). After removal of 8 bases from V and 3 bases from J, the junction contained 12 bases not matched to a gene. The CDR3 totals 16 residues. The chain's CDR3 is CASSLTGGAVKNIQYF. The CDR3 region has the DNA TGTGCCAGCTCACTAACCGGGGGGGCCGTCAAAAACATTCAGTACTTC.